This T cell receptor beta chain comes out of a study of blood T cell repertoires in COVID-19. Method: immunoSEQ multiplex PCR; TCRdb's copy keeps in-frame clones and lacks some. The data show some 200,000 clones, approximately 87% seen once. The CDR3 runs to 14 residues. Trimming left V 2 bases short and J 3 bases short, with 10 bases between. CDR1 is SGDLS and CDR2 is YYNGEE in the germline V gene. The receptor was isolated from a man aged 40-55 years with active or convalescent COVID-19. The rearrangement links TRBV9 to TRBJ2-3; D might be TRBD1 (5 bases). Sequencing input: peripheral blood. The CDR3 coding sequence is TGTGCCAGCAGCGTTAACAGGTGGACAGATACGCAGTATTTT. Amino acid sequence: CASSVNRWTDTQYF.